The 28 T cell receptor beta chains below were found in one sample sequenced in a study of T cells in Graves' hyperthyroidism and ophthalmopathy (dated by TCRdb to the late 2010s). The library was generated by multiplex PCR. TCRdb shows the sequencer as Illumina HiSeq 2000. The TCR beta CDR3 regions were amplified from the RNA transcripts. For the first round of RT-PCR on the TCR CDR3, the HTBI primer set was used together with the Qiagen OneStep RT-PCR kit. TCRdb passed the public sequencing reads through fastp at Q25 and MiXCR, retaining productive beta sequences. Rows with one shared CDR3 protein collapse into an entry with the most common genes and DNA. Across this sample there are fewer than 300,000 distinct CDR3 sequences, with 20% to 25% seen only once. The ten largest clones represent approximately 25% of the sample. Sequencing input: blood. All receptors come from a man aged 40-55 years with Graves' hyperthyroidism that later progressed to Graves' ophthalmopathy.

This chain connects TRBV6-1 to TRBJ2-7; 8 bases line up with TRBD1. V lost 3 bases and J lost 4; bases outside the gene matches: 5. Germline V lookup: CDR1 MNHNS, CDR2 SASEGT. The CDR3 loop spans 14 amino acids. This CDR3 is CASSEAGGVYEQYF. The CDR3 nucleotides are TGTGCCAGCAGTGAGGCAGGGGGCGTATACGAGCAGTACTTC.

In its sample, this clonotype was seen many times. V and J are TRBV20-1 and TRBJ2-5; TRBD1 is a possible D gene (5 bases). V was clipped by 0 bases and J by 4 bases, with 12 bases between them. The CDR3 extends over 14 amino acids. Looked up from germline, CDR1 is DFQATT and CDR2 is SNEGSKA (reference sequence). The CDR3 loop reads CSARDLAGRETQYF. Written as DNA, the CDR3 is TGCAGTGCTAGAGATCTTGCAGGGCGAGAGACCCAGTACTTC.

The table lists this clonotype with many counts. V is TRBV4-1 and J is TRBJ2-5; 9 positions match TRBD1. V trimming: 6 bases; J trimming: 4 bases; junction bases outside the gene matches: 9. Per the germline V gene, CDR1 is MGHRA and CDR2 is YSYEKL. The CDR3 is 15 residues long. DNA of the CDR3: TGCGCCAGCAGGCAACAGGGGGCCGGAGGAGAGACCCAGTACTTC. Translation: CASRQQGAGGETQYF.

This clonotype was detected many times. The genes are TRBV3-1 and TRBJ1-2; D unresolved. CDR1 is LGHDT, CDR2 YNNKEL, per germline (reference sequence). The CDR3 runs to 13 residues. V was clipped by 1 base and J by 7 bases, with 10 bases between them. CDR3 residues: CASSQVSLGGYTF. The CDR3 DNA reads as TGTGCCAGCAGCCAAGTGTCCCTAGGTGGCTACACCTTC.

This clonotype was detected many times. This chain uses TRBV2 with TRBJ2-3, with TRBD2 matching over 11 bases. V gave up 5 bases and J gave up 4 bases; unmatched junction bases: 5. From germline, CDR1 is SNHLY and CDR2 FYNNEI. The CDR3 loop spans 15 amino acids. CDR3 protein: CASSTGLAEADTQYF. CDR3 DNA sequence: TGTGCCAGCAGTACGGGACTAGCGGAGGCAGATACGCAGTATTTT.

To note about this clonotype: An end of the junction does not agree with germline; a read error may underlie this. This chain uses TRBV12-3 or TRBV12-4 with TRBJ1-2; 8 bases map to TRBD1. This CDR3 is 13 amino acids long. The CDR3 DNA sequence: TGTGCCAGCAGTGCCGCAGGGGGCGCAGAGTATTTCTTC. This codes for CASSAAGGAEYFF.

This clonotype was seen a single time. The rearrangement links TRBV12-3 or TRBV12-4 to TRBJ2-5, with 7 nucleotides matching TRBD2. The CDR3 is 16 amino acids. Trimming at V came to 5 bases and at J to 3 bases, leaving 12 bases not matched to a gene. CDR3 amino acids: CASSVSGTNPKETQYF. CDR3 bases: TGTGCCAGCAGTGTGAGCGGGACTAATCCTAAAGAGACCCAGTACTTC.

This clonotype has ten or more counts. This rearrangement joins TRBV5-6 to TRBJ2-6; no clear D. This CDR3 has 16 amino acids. Looked up from germline, CDR1 is SGHDT and CDR2 is YYEEEE. The germline V and J ends were trimmed by 6 bases and 0 bases, with 13 bases remaining between them. As DNA, the CDR3 is TGTGCCAGCACCGATTCGCTTTACTCTGGGGCCAACGTCCTGACTTTC. It codes for CASTDSLYSGANVLTF.

This clonotype was detected many times. This chain links TRBV28 with TRBJ2-7; 7 bases line up with TRBD1. V lost 6 bases to trimming and J lost 2 bases; unmatched junction nucleotides: 10. Germline V CDR1 and CDR2: MDHEN, SYDVKM. The CDR3 is 15 amino acids. The CDR3 region is CASSQTETGPYEQYF. CDR3 in DNA: TGTGCCAGCAGCCAAACTGAGACAGGGCCCTACGAGCAGTACTTC. The whole variable domain, remainder taken from reference TRBV28 and TRBJ2-7, is DVKVTQSSRYLVKRTGEKVFLECVQDMDHENMFWYRQDPGLGLRLIYFSYDVKMKEKGDIPEGYSVSREKKERFSLILESASTNQTSMYLCASSQTETGPYEQYFGPGTRLTVT.

This clonotype was seen many times. The chain is built from TRBV20-1 and TRBJ2-5; no clear D. The CDR3 consists of 13 residues. With 2 bases removed from V and 1 base from J, the gap between germline ends came to 8 bases. CDR1 is DFQATT and CDR2 is SNEGSKA in the germline V gene (reference sequence). CDR3 sequence (DNA): TGCAGTGCTAGACGTAGCAGCCAAGAGACCCAGTACTTC. This codes for CSARRSSQETQYF.

This chain joins TRBV28 and TRBJ1-1; a possible D gene is TRBD1 (5 bases). From germline, CDR1 is MDHEN and CDR2 SYDVKM. V dropped 7 bases and J dropped 5 bases, with 14 bases sitting between them. The CDR3 runs to 13 residues. Here the CDR3 reads CASNQGMDTEAFF. Here the CDR3 DNA reads TGTGCCAGCAACCAGGGTATGGATACTGAAGCTTTCTTT.

This clonotype was seen many times. The gene calls are TRBV2 and TRBJ2-2; 7 positions match TRBD1. Germline lookup yields CDR1 SNHLY and CDR2 FYNNEI. The CDR3 is 15 amino acids. V lost 3 bases to trimming and J lost 4 bases; unmatched junction nucleotides: 5. In DNA, the CDR3 is TGTGCCAGCAGTGAGACAGGGTATACCACCGGGGAGCTGTTTTTT. It is translated as CASSETGYTTGELFF.

This clonotype was recorded many times. The J gene is TRBJ2-2, the V gene TRBV2, with 10 positions matching TRBD1. Trimming took 7 bases from V and 5 from J; bases not matched to a gene: 4. The CDR3 contains 14 residues. CDR1 is SNHLY and CDR2 is FYNNEI in the germline V gene. CDR3 in amino acids: CASTRTGGTGELFF. Written as DNA, the CDR3 is TGTGCCAGCACCCGGACAGGGGGGACCGGGGAGCTGTTTTTT.

This clonotype was observed at least ten times. The chain recombines TRBV20-1 with TRBJ1-5; no clear D gene. Trimming pared 3 bases from V and 0 bases from J, leaving 6 bases between. The CDR3 runs to 13 residues. Germline lookup yields CDR1 DFQATT and CDR2 SNEGSKA (reference sequence). This CDR3 is CSASAHSNQPQHF. CDR3 nucleotide sequence: TGCAGTGCTAGTGCCCATAGCAATCAGCCCCAGCATTTT.

The chain joins TRBV20-1 to TRBJ1-6; the D gene is possibly TRBD1 (5 bases). V dropped 2 bases and J dropped 9 bases, with 20 bases sitting between them. CDR3 size: 16 residues. Per germline, CDR1 DFQATT and CDR2 SNEGSKA (reference sequence). The CDR3 loop is CSARSNRQLPGSPLHF. The CDR3 coding sequence is TGCAGTGCTAGATCCAACAGACAGCTACCTGGTTCACCCCTCCACTTT.

This clonotype was detected ten times or more. The chain recombines TRBV11-2 with TRBJ1-1, with D hard to call. CDR1 is SGHAT, CDR2 FQNNGV, per germline. Trimming stripped 6 bases from V and 1 base from J, with 12 bases between. The CDR3 runs 14 residues. The CDR3 region has the DNA TGTGCCAGCAGACAAACTTTCCGGAACACTGAAGCTTTCTTT. Translating it yields CASRQTFRNTEAFF.

This clonotype came up many times. One end of the junction varies from germline; a read error may be responsible. The chain joins TRBV25-1 to TRBJ1-3, with D possibly matching TRBD1 (5 bases). The germline V gene has CDR1 MGHDK and CDR2 SYGVNS. The CDR3 is 16 residues long. CDR3 nucleotides: TGTGCCAGCAGTGTCTTCGGACGGGGCTCTAGAAACACCATATATTTT. Amino acid sequence: CASSVFGRGSRNTIYF.

The V call is TRBV11-2, the J call TRBJ1-1, with TRBD1 identical over 7 bases. V was clipped by 2 bases and J by 9 bases; unmatched bases: 9. This CDR3 spans 14 amino acids. Germline CDR1 reads SGHAT; CDR2 reads FQNNGV. The CDR3 sequence is CASSLRQGGRQAFF. CDR3 nucleotides: TGTGCCAGCAGCTTAAGACAGGGAGGACGGCAAGCTTTCTTT. The variable domain in full, with the rest retrieved from reference TRBV11-2 and TRBJ1-1, is EAGVAQSPRYKIIEKRQSVAFWCNPISGHATLYWYQQILGQGPKLLIQFQNNGVVDDSQLPKDRFSAERLKGVDSTLKIQPAKLEDSAVYLCASSLRQGGRQAFFGQGTRLTVV.

The V gene is TRBV6-1, the J gene TRBJ2-5; TRBD1 might be the D (5 bases). V lost 4 bases, J lost 5 bases, and 11 bases lay in between. Per germline, CDR1 MNHNS and CDR2 SASEGT. The CDR3 is made up of 13 amino acids. Written as DNA, the CDR3 is TGTGCCAGCAGTGGACAGATCCGGGAGACCCAGTACTTC. The encoded protein is CASSGQIRETQYF.

The rearrangement uses TRBV13 and TRBJ2-7; weak D call: TRBD1 (6 bases). V was trimmed by 4 bases and J by 6 bases, leaving 10 bases between them. CDR1 is PRHDT, CDR2 FYEKMQ, per germline (reference sequence). The CDR3 totals 12 residues. The CDR3 region is CASSSQGREQYF. The CDR3 DNA is TGTGCCAGCAGCTCACAGGGACGCGAGCAGTACTTC.

This clonotype came up many times. The chain uses TRBV10-3 and TRBJ2-2, with 11 bases aligning to TRBD2. The ends lost 8 bases at V and 5 bases at J; junction bases unmatched: 10. The CDR3 consists of 16 residues. CDR1 and CDR2 from the germline V gene are ENHRY and SYGVKD. The CDR3 region is CAIEASGRPWTGELFF. The CDR3 nucleotides are TGTGCCATCGAGGCTAGCGGGAGGCCTTGGACCGGGGAGCTGTTTTTT.

This sequence joins TRBV18 and TRBJ1-1; 11 bases agree with TRBD1. CDR1 and CDR2 from the germline V gene are KGHSH and LQKENI. The CDR3 runs to 17 residues. Trimming removed 3 bases from V and 4 bases from J; junction bases left unmatched: 10. CDR3 in amino acids: CASSPAGQGVRGTEAFF. The CDR3 DNA reads TGTGCCAGCTCACCGGCGGGACAGGGGGTTAGAGGCACTGAAGCTTTCTTT.

The chain has TRBV15 and TRBJ2-7, with TRBD1 matching 9 bases. The CDR3 runs 14 residues. V gave up 3 bases and J gave up 6 bases; unmatched junction bases: 6. The germline V gene encodes CDR1 LNHNV and CDR2 YYDKDF (reference sequence). The CDR3 reads CATSSTGTGPEQYF. The CDR3 DNA follows: TGTGCCACCAGCAGCACCGGGACAGGGCCCGAGCAGTACTTC.

This clonotype has ten or more counts. The genes are TRBV20-1 and TRBJ1-3; 7 bases map to TRBD1. From germline, CDR1 is DFQATT and CDR2 SNEGSKA (reference sequence). Losses at the gene ends were 3 bases for V and 3 bases for J; bases not matched to a gene: 5. The CDR3 contains 14 residues. CDR3 residues: CSARRQGGGNTIYF. In DNA, the CDR3 is TGCAGTGCTAGGCGCCAGGGGGGTGGAAACACCATATATTTT.

There are many counts of this clonotype. The genes are TRBV11-2 and TRBJ1-1; D is uncertain. V gave up 2 bases and J gave up 11 bases, with 9 bases separating them. The V gene's germline CDR1 is SGHAT and CDR2 FQNNGV. This CDR3 region has 11 residues. DNA for the CDR3: TGTGCCAGCAGCTTATACGGGGAGGCTTTCTTT. It translates to CASSLYGEAFF.

This clonotype occurred a few times. A much more abundant neighbour one base away suggests this may be a read error. The chain couples TRBV28 to TRBJ1-1; possible D gene TRBD1, 5 bases. Germline CDR1 and CDR2: MDHEN and SYDVKM. V lost 5 bases to trimming and J lost 4 bases, with 14 bases between them. The CDR3 is 14 residues long. CDR3 sequence: CASSPGCRVTEAFF. CDR3 sequence (DNA): TGTGCCAGCAGTCCGGGGTGCAGGGTCACTGAAGCTTTCTTT.

The genes are TRBV6-2 or TRBV6-3 and TRBJ1-5, with D unclear. This CDR3 comprises 17 residues. Trimming removed 2 bases at V and 0 bases at J, with 14 bases between. Germline lookup yields CDR1 MNHEY and CDR2 SVGEGT. CDR3 protein: CASSYGLRANSNQPQHF. The CDR3 region has the DNA TGTGCCAGCAGTTACGGTCTCCGGGCTAATAGCAATCAGCCCCAGCATTTT.

The sample holds many counts of this clonotype. The chain links TRBV29-1 to TRBJ1-3, with D perhaps TRBD1 (6 bases). CDR1 and CDR2 from the germline V gene are SQVTM and ANQGSEA. Trimming pared 3 bases from V and 0 bases from J, leaving 15 bases between. The CDR3 sequence is 16 residues long. Here the CDR3 reads CSVDHLWGLSGNTIYF. The CDR3 DNA reads TGCAGCGTTGACCATCTCTGGGGGCTCTCTGGAAACACCATATATTTT.